The 14 T cell receptor beta chains below all came from one sample that was sequenced in a study of T cells in Graves' hyperthyroidism and ophthalmopathy. TCR beta CDR3 regions were amplified from RNA transcripts. The HTBI primer set drove a first-round RT-PCR of the TCR CDR3. MiXCR, run by TCRdb on the multiplex PCR reads, gives a single entry per CDR3 protein. The sample has some 800,000 distinct CDR3 sequences; over 35% are singletons. Sequences were obtained from blood. These TCRs come from a man between 18 and 35 years old with Graves' hyperthyroidism.

Points on this clonotype: A read error may produce the germline difference seen at one junction end. The chain uses TRBV7-9 and TRBJ2-5, with D possibly matching TRBD1 (5 bases). Germline CDR1 and CDR2: SEHNR and FQNEAQ (reference sequence). The CDR3 runs to 14 residues. This CDR3 reads CASSLDSPQQPQYF. The CDR3 DNA reads as TGTGCCAGCAGTTTAGACAGCCCGCAACAGCCCCAGTACTTC.

A note on this clonotype: A single base separates this from a much larger clone, so it may be a read error. This chain connects TRBV14 to TRBJ1-2; tentatively, D is TRBD1 (5 bases). In germline, CDR1 is SGHDN, CDR2 FVKESK. The CDR3 is 11 residues long. CDR3 coding DNA: TGTGTCAGCAGCCAAGGGGTTGGCTACACCTTC. Amino acids: CVSSQGVGYTF.

The V and J genes are TRBV6-6 and TRBJ2-2; TRBD1 is a possible D gene (6 bases). Germline assignment: CDR1 MNHNY and CDR2 SVGAGI (reference sequence). There are 15 residues in the CDR3. Trimming stripped 2 bases from V and 4 bases from J, with 11 bases between. The CDR3 region has the DNA TGTGCCAGCAGTTACGTGGGCAGGGGCACCGGGGAGCTGTTTTTT. Translation: CASSYVGRGTGELFF.

The chain links TRBV20-1 to TRBJ2-7, with TRBD2 matching 10 bases. V was clipped by 3 bases and J by 6 bases; unmatched bases: 5. Germline V gene lookup returns CDR1 DFQATT and CDR2 SNEGSKA (reference sequence). This CDR3 is 13 amino acids long. The CDR3 nucleotides read TGCAGTGCTAGGGGACTAGCGTCTCTCGAGCAGTACTTC. Translation: CSARGLASLEQYF.

A few counts support this clonotype. The chain uses TRBV19 and TRBJ1-1, with D perhaps matching TRBD1 (6 bases). The CDR3 covers 13 residues. V dropped 4 bases and J dropped 8 bases, with 14 bases sitting between them. Germline V lookup: CDR1 LNHDA, CDR2 SQIVND (reference sequence). The CDR3 protein is CASSNDRPTEAFF. Written as DNA, the CDR3 is TGTGCCAGTAGTAACGACAGGCCCACCGAAGCTTTCTTT.

The table lists this clonotype with a few counts. The chain has TRBV6-5 and TRBJ1-4; D is unresolved. Germline CDR1 and CDR2: MNHEY and SVGAGI. This CDR3 comprises 13 residues. Trimming took off 5 bases at V and 8 bases at J, with 12 bases between the two ends. CDR3 in amino acids: CASSGPRREKLFF. For the CDR3, the DNA is TGTGCCAGCAGTGGGCCCAGGAGAGAAAAACTGTTTTTT.

This chain links TRBV4-1 with TRBJ1-2; 7 nucleotides line up with TRBD1. The CDR3 is made up of 16 amino acids. The V and J ends lost 3 bases and 5 bases, in that order; junction bases with no gene match: 12. Germline CDR1 is MGHRA and CDR2 is YSYEKL. CDR3 nucleotide sequence: TGCGCCAGCAGCCATCGCCCCACAGGGGTGGATTATGGCTACACCTTC. This encodes CASSHRPTGVDYGYTF.

This clonotype was counted between two and nine times. The chain is built from TRBV6-5 and TRBJ1-6, with 8 bases that match TRBD1. The length of the CDR3 is 15 residues. Per germline, CDR1 MNHEY and CDR2 SVGAGI. Trimming cost V 5 bases and J 9 bases; bases outside gene matches: 9. The CDR3 nucleotides are TGTGCCAGCAGTATGGACAGGGATTTGAGTTCACCCCTCCACTTT. This codes for CASSMDRDLSSPLHF.

The chain is built from TRBV25-1 and TRBJ1-2, with D possibly being TRBD1 (5 bases). The CDR3 loop spans 12 amino acids. Per the germline V gene, CDR1 is MGHDK and CDR2 is SYGVNS. V was clipped by 2 bases and J by 12 bases, with 13 bases between them. CDR3 DNA: TGTGCCAGCAGTGAACCCGGGGCTGGAAACACCTTC. Translation: CASSEPGAGNTF.

The chain couples TRBV4-2 to TRBJ2-7, with 10 bases lining up with TRBD2. The trim removed 3 bases at V and 1 base at J, leaving 6 bases unmatched. CDR3 length: 16 amino acids. Per the germline V gene, CDR1 is LGHNA and CDR2 is YNFKEQ. CDR3 coding DNA: TGTGCCAGCAGCCATGGTGTGGGACTAGCGTCCTACGAGCAGTACTTC. Amino acid sequence: CASSHGVGLASYEQYF.

This clonotype was detected a few times. The chain combines TRBV9 with TRBJ2-2, with D hard to call. V lost 3 bases and J 2 bases, leaving 11 bases between the germline ends. The CDR3 is 15 residues long. CDR1 and CDR2 (germline): SGDLS, YYNGEE. As DNA, the CDR3 is TGTGCCAGCAGCGACCGGGCCCCAAACACCGGGGAGCTGTTTTTT. It translates to CASSDRAPNTGELFF.

This clonotype was recorded at least ten times. The chain combines TRBV19 with TRBJ1-1; possible D gene TRBD1, 5 bases. Germline V gene lookup returns CDR1 LNHDA and CDR2 SQIVND (reference sequence). Trimming left V 5 bases short and J 4 bases short, with 14 bases between. CDR3 size: 14 residues. As DNA, the CDR3 is TGTGCCAGTAGTCCAGGGTCCCCCTCCACTGAAGCTTTCTTT. Amino acid sequence: CASSPGSPSTEAFF.

CDR3 region: CASSFPRREGGNTGELFF. Written as DNA, the CDR3 is TGTGCCAGCAGCTTCCCGCGACGGGAAGGCGGGAACACCGGGGAGCTGTTTTTT. V usage is TRBV7-9 and J usage is TRBJ2-2, with D maybe TRBD2 (5 bases). Deletions cut 3 bases from V and 1 base from J, with 18 bases between. CDR3 size: 18 residues. Germline loops: CDR1 SEHNR, CDR2 FQNEAQ (reference sequence).

As DNA, the CDR3 is TGTGCCAGCAGTTGGGGCCTAGCCTACTACGAGCAGTACTTC. As protein: CASSWGLAYYEQYF. This chain connects TRBV9 to TRBJ2-7; D could derive from TRBD1 or TRBD2 (5 bases each). CDR1 is SGDLS and CDR2 is YYNGEE in the germline V gene. V dropped 5 bases and J dropped 3 bases, with 15 bases sitting between them. This CDR3 has 14 residues. The whole variable domain, filled in from reference TRBV9 and TRBJ2-7, reads DSGVTQTPKHLITATGQRVTLRCSPRSGDLSVYWYQQSLDQGLQFLIQYYNGEERAKGNILERFSAQQFPDLHSELNLSSLELGDSALYFCASSWGLAYYEQYFGPGTRLTVT.